The subject of this entry is one TCR beta chain. The study recruited people aged roughly 18 to 100 years across roughly 25 US areas. Donors were grouped by their self-reported clinical history. This specimen comes from a study of blood T cell repertoires in COVID-19. In the authors' methods: Estimated nucleated cell counts came from reference gene primer amplification. Profiled with immunoSEQ multiplex PCR; TCRdb holds only in-frame clones, not every one. D and trimming were read from the DNA, whereas the V and J calls and clone size are those reported in that table. The table records some 190,000 clones, about 82% of them present only once. CDR1 is MDHEN, CDR2 SYDVKM, per germline. J gave up 6 bases and V 6 bases, and 14 bases lay outside the gene matches. CDR3 size: 17 residues.

The source of this sequence is a man aged 35 to 55 with acute COVID-19. Source material: PBMCs or T cells enriched from blood (not recorded which). The chain joins TRBV28 to TRBJ2-1, with 10 bases matching TRBD2. CDR3 protein: CASSSPLVAGGANEQFF. DNA for the CDR3: TGTGCCAGCAGCAGCCCCTTGGTAGCGGGAGGCGCCAATGAGCAGTTCTTC.